A selection of T cell receptor beta chains follows, all from one sample in a study of regulatory T cells in long-lasting Graves disease. Each CDR3 protein is one row after TCRdb ran MiXCR on the multiplex PCR reads. Of 350,000 to 400,000 distinct CDR3 sequences listed, about 17% are singletons. This same sample was also taken into another study, of T cells in Graves' hyperthyroidism and ophthalmopathy.

The specimen comprised peripheral blood mononuclear cells (PBMCs), sampled at new diagnosis, from a patient treated with antithyroid drugs. All receptors come from a woman between 18 and 29 years old with Graves disease. The CDR3 runs from the conserved cysteine through the conserved F or W. D genes are given only for firm matches. Size tells how often a clone was seen (once, few, many) or the class of an expanded clone, and some rows leave it out.

J	size	D	V	DNA	CDR3
TRBJ2-7	many	TRBD1	TRBV2	TGTGCCAGCGGGACAGGGTTAAAGGAGCAGTACTTC	CASGTGLKEQYF
TRBJ1-1	many	-	TRBV3-1	TGTGCCAGCAGCCTTTACCTGACGTGGGCCGAGAACACTGAAGCTTTCTTT	CASSLYLTWAENTEAFF
TRBJ1-5	many	TRBD1	TRBV5-8	TGTGCCAGCAGCTTGCAGGGACAGGGGACTCAGCCCCAGCATTTT	CASSLQGQGTQPQHF
TRBJ1-5	few	-	TRBV28	TGTGCCTTCCCCCCCCATGGGGCCCGTCAGCCCCAGCATTTT	CAFPPHGARQPQHF
TRBJ2-7	many	-	TRBV3-1	TGTGCCAGCAGCTCCAGGCTGAGCTCCTACGAGCAGTACTTC	CASSSRLSSYEQYF
TRBJ2-3	many	-	TRBV6-1	TGTGCCAGCAGTAAGGGCTTGGGCCTCACAGATACGCAGTATTTT	CASSKGLGLTDTQYF
TRBJ1-6	few	-	TRBV19	TGTGCCAGTAGTCCCGGGACCGCCGAACCTTATTCACCCCTCCACTTT	CASSPGTAEPYSPLHF
TRBJ1-1	many	-	TRBV5-1	TGCGCCAGCAGCCCACTGACAGAAAACACTGAAGCTTTCTTT	CASSPLTENTEAFF
TRBJ1-2	many	-	TRBV2	TGTGCCAGCAGTGAAGTGACAGTACTCTATGGCTACACCTTC	CASSEVTVLYGYTF
TRBJ2-5	many	TRBD2	TRBV20-1	TGCAGTGCACGTTTCGGGGGGGAGACCCAGTACTTC	CSARFGGETQYF
TRBJ1-4	-	TRBD1	TRBV2	TGTGCCAGCAGACTCCCGGGACAGGGAACCGAAAAACTGTTTTTT	CASRLPGQGTEKLFF
TRBJ2-5	many	-	TRBV12-3/TRBV12-4	TGTGCCAGCAGTTTTAAAGGGGACGAGACCCAGTACTTC	CASSFKGDETQYF
TRBJ1-6	-	TRBD1	TRBV13	TGTGCCAGCAGCAGACCACGGGACAGGGGCAATTCACCCCTCCACTTT	CASSRPRDRGNSPLHF
TRBJ2-3	many	-	TRBV3-1	TGTGCCAGCAGCCAACCTACCTCTGATACGCAGTATTTT	CASSQPTSDTQYF
TRBJ1-4	-	-	TRBV6-2/TRBV6-3	TGTGCCAGCAGTTACGCGAGGGGCCCACCCATAACTAATGAAAAACTGTTTTTT	CASSYARGPPITNEKLFF
TRBJ2-1	many	-	TRBV12-3/TRBV12-4	TGTGCCAGCAGTTTAGGGCCCGCAGATGAGCAGTTCTTC	CASSLGPADEQFF
TRBJ2-2	many	TRBD1	TRBV3-1	TGTGCCAGCAGCCGACAGGGGCCCGGGGAGCTGTTTTTT	CASSRQGPGELFF
TRBJ2-5	many	TRBD1	TRBV11-2	TGTGCCAGCAGCACCGGGACAGGGACACAAGAGACCCAGTACTTC	CASSTGTGTQETQYF
TRBJ2-1	few	-	TRBV9	TGTGCCAGCAGCGTAGGGGTGGTCGATGAGCAGTTCTTC	CASSVGVVDEQFF
TRBJ2-1	many	-	TRBV12-3/TRBV12-4	TGTGCCAGCCGATTGAGGGAGAATAACAATGAGCAGTTCTTC	CASRLRENNNEQFF
TRBJ1-3	many	-	TRBV2	TGTGCCAGCAGTGAAGGGGGGACCTCTGGAAACACCATATATTTT	CASSEGGTSGNTIYF
TRBJ2-5	many	-	TRBV5-1	TGCGCCAGCAATCCAGGTTGGCGGGAGACCCAGTACTTC	CASNPGWRETQYF
TRBJ1-2	-	TRBD1	TRBV28	TGTTCCAGCAGTCTCAGGGGGGATGGCTACACCTTC	CSSSLRGDGYTF
TRBJ2-2	many	-	TRBV9	TGTGCCAGCAGCCCGCCCCCCCAGGTGAACACCGGGGAGCTGTTTTTT	CASSPPPQVNTGELFF
TRBJ2-3	few	TRBD2	TRBV4-2	TGTGCCAGCAGCCAAGATGGGACTAGCGGTGCAGATACGCAGTATTTT	CASSQDGTSGADTQYF
TRBJ2-2	-	TRBD2	TRBV2	TGTGCCAGCAGAGGCGGGAGTGGTTTCGGGGAGCTGTTTTTT	CASRGGSGFGELFF
TRBJ1-2	-	-	TRBV6-9	TGTGCCAGCAGTTGCGGGACGGGGAGCTATGGCTACACCTTC	CASSCGTGSYGYTF
TRBJ2-7	many	TRBD1	TRBV10-3	TGTGCCATGACTTCCGGGACAGGGGCGGCCGAGCAGTACTTC	CAMTSGTGAAEQYF
TRBJ2-3	few	TRBD1	TRBV6-1	TGTGCCAGCTTCAGCCAGGGGGCGGGTACGCAGTATTTT	CASFSQGAGTQYF
TRBJ2-7	many	TRBD1	TRBV7-6	TGTGCCAGCAGCTTTAAAAGGACAGGCTACGAGCAGTACTTC	CASSFKRTGYEQYF
TRBJ2-7	few	TRBD2	TRBV10-2	TGCGCCAGCACCGAAAGCCCCGGGACTAGCTACGAGCAGTACTTC	CASTESPGTSYEQYF
TRBJ1-5	many	TRBD1	TRBV28	TGTGCCAGCATCGAGGTAGGGGGCAGAGGGAGCAATCAGCCCCAGCATTTT	CASIEVGGRGSNQPQHF
TRBJ1-2	-	TRBD1	TRBV6-2/TRBV6-3	TGTGCCAGCAGTTACCCGGCAAGGGGGCGAGGCTACACCTTC	CASSYPARGRGYTF
TRBJ2-5	-	TRBD2	TRBV5-1	TGCGCCAGCACCTGGACTAGCGGGATGGGGGAGACCCAGTACTTC	CASTWTSGMGETQYF
TRBJ2-1	few	-	TRBV7-2	TGTGCCAGCAGCTCACGGACATACGATGAGCAGTTCTTC	CASSSRTYDEQFF
TRBJ1-1	many	TRBD1	TRBV5-1	TGCGCCAGCAGCTTCGGGACAGCTAAGAACACTGAAGCTTTCTTT	CASSFGTAKNTEAFF
TRBJ2-7	-	-	TRBV27	TGTGCCAGCAGTAACAACGGTTACGAGCAGTACTTC	CASSNNGYEQYF
TRBJ1-1	many	-	TRBV7-9	TGTGCCAGCAGCTTAGGGGCGGGAAACACTGAAGCTTTCTTT	CASSLGAGNTEAFF
TRBJ1-1	many	TRBD1	TRBV30	TGTGCCTGGATGCTGGGGCCTCTTCCGAGGACAGGGAGGAACACTGAAGCTTTCTTT	CAWMLGPLPRTGRNTEAFF
TRBJ1-1	many	-	TRBV6-5	TGTGCCAGCAGTTACTCGTGGGGGGCTCTCACTGAAGCTTTCTTT	CASSYSWGALTEAFF
TRBJ2-1	-	TRBD2	TRBV4-1	TGCGCCAGCAGCCACGAGTCAGCGGGAGGGAATGAGCAGTTCTTC	CASSHESAGGNEQFF
TRBJ2-1	-	TRBD2	TRBV27	TGTGCCAGCAGCCTCATAGCGGGTGAGCAGTTCTTC	CASSLIAGEQFF